This TCR beta chain stems from a study of blood T cell repertoires in COVID-19 (dated by TCRdb to about 2020). Concerning the study at large: The collaborator samples originated in the United States, Italy and Spain and spanned the acute and convalescent phases of COVID-19. The material from the prospective study consisted of cDNA or gDNA derived from T cells, B-cell-depleted T cells, or PBMCs. Subjects who had been exposed to COVID-19, were actively infected with it, or had recovered from it provided the deeply sampled blood TCRbeta repertoires that made up the dataset. The repertoires were released in a freely available public database meant as a resource for research on the immune response to SARS-CoV-2. The samples were drawn from the first 160 participants of the ongoing ImmuneRACE study and from more than 1,000 subjects provided by 6 global collaborators. The sample metadata nearly always contained a de-identified subject ID, COVID-19 status, age in years and sex. Where HLA class I and class II types were available, the types were taken from metadata supplied by the sample provider, not from assay-based typing. The paper as a whole reports these results and caveats: How much clinical and demographic metadata was included differed by source and by participant, and the metadata was provided uncurated.

Samples from volunteer blood donors who had recovered from COVID-19 were contributed by a second Seattle source. Collaborating institutions collected whole blood in K2EDTA tubes following their own protocols. For TCRbeta analysis, collaborators shipped samples as frozen whole blood, isolated PBMCs, or DNA extracted from either of those sample types. Clipping removes 3 bases from V and 5 bases from J, with 6 as the unmatched junction base count. Counted from cysteine to phenylalanine, this CDR3 has 16 amino acids. Only the CDR3 region is kept as DNA, spanning 48 bases read in frame from base 1. The germline V gene encodes CDR1 SGHVS and CDR2 FNYEAQ. Note on this clone: Its antigen has not been determined. Nothing much larger sits one base from this clone, and base qualities are not available.

TCRbeta CDR3 regions were amplified from genomic DNA by means of the immunoSEQ Assay, a bias-controlled multiplex PCR. Turning to the authors' computational methods: Within the assay, amplification of reference gene primers was used to estimate how many nucleated cells each sample contained. Sequence reads were collapsed and filtered to measure the absolute abundance of every unique TCRbeta CDR3 rearrangement. Productive Simpson clonality was computed per sample as the square root of Simpson's diversity index over productive rearrangements. TCRdb provides this immuneACCESS table in a form limited to in-frame rearrangements. Some clones are lacking; in checked studies, under half of them reflect an unresolved V gene, and why the rest are absent is not known. V, J and clone size were drawn from that table, and D and trimming were deduced from the DNA. The sample contains 310,000 or so clones, roughly 90% of them found a single time. About 2.2% of the sample belongs to the ten largest clones.

The sequence is built from TRBV7-6 and TRBJ2-2, with 10 bases aligning to TRBD1. The sequenced material came from peripheral blood. The TCR was taken from a woman aged 50 to 60 who had recovered from COVID-19. Here the CDR3 is given as CASSLSRQGATGELFF. DNA sequence: TGTGCCAGCAGCTTGAGTCGACAGGGGGCGACCGGGGAGCTGTTTTTT.